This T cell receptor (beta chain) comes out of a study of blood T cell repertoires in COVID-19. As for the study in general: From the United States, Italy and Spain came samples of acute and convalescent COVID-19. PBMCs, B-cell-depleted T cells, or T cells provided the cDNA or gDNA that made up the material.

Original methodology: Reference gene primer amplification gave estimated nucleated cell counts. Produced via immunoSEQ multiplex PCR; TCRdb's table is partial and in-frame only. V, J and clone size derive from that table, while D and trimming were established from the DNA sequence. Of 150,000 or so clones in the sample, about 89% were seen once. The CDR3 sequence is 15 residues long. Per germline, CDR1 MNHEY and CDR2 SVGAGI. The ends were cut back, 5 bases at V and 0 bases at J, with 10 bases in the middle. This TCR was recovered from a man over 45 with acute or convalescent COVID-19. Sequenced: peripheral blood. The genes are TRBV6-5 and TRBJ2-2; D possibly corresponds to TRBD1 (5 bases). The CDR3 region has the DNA TGTGCCAGCAGTCTTCCAGGGTCGAACACCGGGGAGCTGTTTTTT. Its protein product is CASSLPGSNTGELFF.